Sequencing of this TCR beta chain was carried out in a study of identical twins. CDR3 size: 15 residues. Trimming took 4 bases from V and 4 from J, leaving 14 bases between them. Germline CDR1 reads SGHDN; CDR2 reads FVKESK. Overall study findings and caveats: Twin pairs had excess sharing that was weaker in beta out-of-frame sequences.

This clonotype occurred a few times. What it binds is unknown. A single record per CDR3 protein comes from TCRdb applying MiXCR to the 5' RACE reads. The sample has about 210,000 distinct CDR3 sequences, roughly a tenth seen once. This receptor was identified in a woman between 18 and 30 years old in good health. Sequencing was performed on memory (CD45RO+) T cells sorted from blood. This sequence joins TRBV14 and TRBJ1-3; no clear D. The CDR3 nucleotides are TGTGCCAGCAGCCGAGAGACGGGGAACGGAAACACCATATATTTT. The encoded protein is CASSRETGNGNTIYF.